This T cell receptor beta chain was sequenced in a study of blood T cell repertoires in COVID-19. The CDR3 has 14 residues. Germline V CDR1 and CDR2: MNHEY, SVGAGI. Trimming took 8 bases from V and 1 from J, leaving 14 bases between them. This clone was observed a single time. Sequencing used immunoSEQ multiplex PCR; TCRdb keeps in-frame clones, though not all of them. The sample has 190,000 or so clones; around 87% are singletons. V gene TRBV6-5 combines with J gene TRBJ1-2, with a possible D match to TRBD1 (5 bases). The source of this sequence is a man aged 40-49 years with active or convalescent COVID-19. The specimen was peripheral blood. The CDR3 region is CASGGAFGNYGYTF. In DNA, the CDR3 is TGTGCCAGCGGCGGGGCGTTCGGTAACTATGGCTACACCTTC.